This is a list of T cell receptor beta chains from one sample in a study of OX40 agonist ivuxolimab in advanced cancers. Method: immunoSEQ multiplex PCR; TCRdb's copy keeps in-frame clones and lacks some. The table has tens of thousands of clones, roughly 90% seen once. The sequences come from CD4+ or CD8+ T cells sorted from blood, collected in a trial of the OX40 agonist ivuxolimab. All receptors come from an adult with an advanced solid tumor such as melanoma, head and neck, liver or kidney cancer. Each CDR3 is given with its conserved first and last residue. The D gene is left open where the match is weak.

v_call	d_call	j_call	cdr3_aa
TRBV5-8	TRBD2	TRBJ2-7	CASTYKRGNSYEQYF
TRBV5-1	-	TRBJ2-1	CASSFQGEGWNEQFF
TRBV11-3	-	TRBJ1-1	CASSSTGDTEAFF
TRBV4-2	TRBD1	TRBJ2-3	CASSGTGGIAQYF
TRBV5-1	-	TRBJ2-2	CASSFGTLTGELFF
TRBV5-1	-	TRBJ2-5	CASSLAGSVAQYF
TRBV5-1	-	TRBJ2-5	CASSLNTGTQETQYF
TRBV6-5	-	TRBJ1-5	CASSSTENQPQHF
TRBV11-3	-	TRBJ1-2	CASSFNRDTYGYTF
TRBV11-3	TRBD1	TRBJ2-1	CASTLRDRGYNEQFF
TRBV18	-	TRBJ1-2	CASSLQPRDGYTF
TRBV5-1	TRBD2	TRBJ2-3	CASSFSGSTDTQYF
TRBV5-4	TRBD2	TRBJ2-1	CASSTRTSGSSEQFF
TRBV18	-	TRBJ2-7	CASSPGGVIEQYF
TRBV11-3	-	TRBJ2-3	CASSRMIGDTQYF
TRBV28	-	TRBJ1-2	CASSLRAGEGYTF
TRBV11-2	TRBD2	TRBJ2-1	CASSPNGGEEQFF
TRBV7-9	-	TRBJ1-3	CASSLGRGGNTIYF
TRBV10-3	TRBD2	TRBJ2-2	CAISELGLGSTGELFF
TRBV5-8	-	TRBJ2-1	CASSSTFGNEQFF
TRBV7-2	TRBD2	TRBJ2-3	CASSLVGLDTDTQYF
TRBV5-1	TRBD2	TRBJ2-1	CASSWAGLAGSEQFF
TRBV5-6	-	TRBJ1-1	CASSLNIEARAYRAEAFF
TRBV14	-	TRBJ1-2	CASSRQATFYGYTF
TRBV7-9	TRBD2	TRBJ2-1	CASSLSGGSNEQFF
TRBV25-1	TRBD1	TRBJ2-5	CASKLEQGAETQYF
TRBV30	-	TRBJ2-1	CASGSNSYNEQFF
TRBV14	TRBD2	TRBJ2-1	CASSLRTSGRNYNEQFF
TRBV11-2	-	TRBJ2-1	CADSSMGREQFF
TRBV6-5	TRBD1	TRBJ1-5	CASSQRDRGPQHF
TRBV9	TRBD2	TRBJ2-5	CASSVTSGMEETQYF
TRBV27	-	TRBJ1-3	CASRPTGGNTIYF